This T cell receptor (beta chain) was captured in a study of blood T cells in healthy people across ages. For the study at large: Roughly one uniquely barcoded beta molecule per two T cells was captured. The study, taken as a whole, reports: Diversity was estimated from one million T cells, and these estimates were considered underestimates. Observed TCR beta diversity per million T cells went down as age went up. This fall followed a roughly linear course with age.

As to this clonotype: Its cognate antigen is unknown. This may be a read error, as it is one base from a much larger clone.

Germline V gives CDR1 MNHNY, CDR2 SVGAGI (reference sequence). The CDR3 spans 11 residues. The ends were cut back, 5 bases at V and 4 bases at J, with 5 bases in the middle. There were healthy Caucasian individuals from Russia, aged roughly 6 to 100, serving as donors. Combining a sample-barcoded 5' primer with a J-beta primer mix, a second PCR ran for about 6 to 12 cycles. TCRdb passed the 5' RACE reads through MiXCR, listing each CDR3 protein once. The table lists about 1.5 million distinct CDR3 sequences, 35% to 45% of them singletons. Sequencing input: blood. The rearrangement uses TRBV6-6 and TRBJ1-2; no clear D. This TCR was recovered from a young woman in good health. The CDR3 DNA reads TGTGCCAGCAGTCACCGCTATGGCTACACCTTC. Protein sequence: CASSHRYGYTF.